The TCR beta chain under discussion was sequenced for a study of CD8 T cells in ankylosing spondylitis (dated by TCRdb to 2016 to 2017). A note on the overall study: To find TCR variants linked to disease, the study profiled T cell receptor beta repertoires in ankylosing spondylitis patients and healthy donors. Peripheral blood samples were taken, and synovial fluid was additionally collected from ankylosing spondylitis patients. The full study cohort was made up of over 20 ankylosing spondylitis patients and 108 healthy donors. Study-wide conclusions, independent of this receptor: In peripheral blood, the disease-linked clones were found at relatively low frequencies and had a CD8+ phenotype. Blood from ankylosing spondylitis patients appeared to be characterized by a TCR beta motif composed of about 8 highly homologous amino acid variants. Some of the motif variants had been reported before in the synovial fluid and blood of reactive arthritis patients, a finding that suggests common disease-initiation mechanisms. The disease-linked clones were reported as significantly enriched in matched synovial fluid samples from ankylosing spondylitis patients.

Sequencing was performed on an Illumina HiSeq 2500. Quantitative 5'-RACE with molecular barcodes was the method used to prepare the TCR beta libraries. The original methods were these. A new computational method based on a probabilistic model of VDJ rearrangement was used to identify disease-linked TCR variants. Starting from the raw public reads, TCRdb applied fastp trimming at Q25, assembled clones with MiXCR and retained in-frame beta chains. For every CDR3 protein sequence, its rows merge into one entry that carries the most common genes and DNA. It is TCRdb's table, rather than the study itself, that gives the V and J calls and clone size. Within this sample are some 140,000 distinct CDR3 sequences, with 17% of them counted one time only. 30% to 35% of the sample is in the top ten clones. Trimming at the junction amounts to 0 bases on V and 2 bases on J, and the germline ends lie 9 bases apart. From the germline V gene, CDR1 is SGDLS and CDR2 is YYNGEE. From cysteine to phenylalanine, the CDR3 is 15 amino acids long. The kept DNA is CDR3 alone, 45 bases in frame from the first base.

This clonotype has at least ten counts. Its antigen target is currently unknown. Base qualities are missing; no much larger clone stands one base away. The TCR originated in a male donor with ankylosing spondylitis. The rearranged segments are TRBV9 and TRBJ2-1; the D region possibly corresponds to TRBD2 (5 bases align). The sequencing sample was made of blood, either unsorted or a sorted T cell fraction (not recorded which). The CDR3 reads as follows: CASSVERWAYNEQFF. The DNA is TGTGCCAGCAGCGTAGAGCGGTGGGCCTACAATGAGCAGTTCTTC.